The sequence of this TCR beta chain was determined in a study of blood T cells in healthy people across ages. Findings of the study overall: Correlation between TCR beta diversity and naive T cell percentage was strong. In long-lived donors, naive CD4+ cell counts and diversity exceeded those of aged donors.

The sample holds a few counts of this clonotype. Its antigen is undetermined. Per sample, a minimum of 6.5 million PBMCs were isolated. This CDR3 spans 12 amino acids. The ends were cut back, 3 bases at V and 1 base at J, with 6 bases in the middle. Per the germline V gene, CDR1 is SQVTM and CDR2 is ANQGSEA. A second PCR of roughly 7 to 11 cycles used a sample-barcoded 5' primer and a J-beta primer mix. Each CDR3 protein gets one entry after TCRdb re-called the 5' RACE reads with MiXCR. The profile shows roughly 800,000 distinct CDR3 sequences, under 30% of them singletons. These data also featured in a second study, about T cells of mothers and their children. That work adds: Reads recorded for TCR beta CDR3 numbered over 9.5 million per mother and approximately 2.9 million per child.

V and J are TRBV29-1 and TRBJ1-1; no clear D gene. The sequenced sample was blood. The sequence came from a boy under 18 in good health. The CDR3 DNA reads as TGCAGCGTTGATCCGGGGAACACTGAAGCTTTCTTT. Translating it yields CSVDPGNTEAFF. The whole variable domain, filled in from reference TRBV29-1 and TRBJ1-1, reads SAVISQKPSRDICQRGTSLTIQCQVDSQVTMMFWYRQQPGQSLTLIATANQGSEATYESGFVIDKFPISRPNLTFSTLTVSNMSPEDSSIYLCSVDPGNTEAFFGQGTRLTVV.